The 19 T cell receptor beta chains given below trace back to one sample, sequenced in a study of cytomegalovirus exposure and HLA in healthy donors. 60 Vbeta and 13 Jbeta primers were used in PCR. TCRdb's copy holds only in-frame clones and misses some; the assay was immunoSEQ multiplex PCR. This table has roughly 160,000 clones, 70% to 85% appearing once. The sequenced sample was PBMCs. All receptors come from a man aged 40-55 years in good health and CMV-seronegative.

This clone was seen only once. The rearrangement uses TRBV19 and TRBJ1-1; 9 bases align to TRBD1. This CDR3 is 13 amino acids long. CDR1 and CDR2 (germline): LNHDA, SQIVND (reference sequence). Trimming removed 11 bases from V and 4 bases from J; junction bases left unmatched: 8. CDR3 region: CAATGTGSTEAFF. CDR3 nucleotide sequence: TGTGCCGCGACCGGGACAGGGTCCACTGAAGCTTTCTTT. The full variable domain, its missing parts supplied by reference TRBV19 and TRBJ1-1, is DGGITQSPKYLFRKEGQNVTLSCEQNLNHDAMYWYRQDPGQGLRLIYYSQIVNDFQKGDIAEGYSVSREKKESFPLTVTSAQKNPTAFYLCAATGTGSTEAFFGQGTRLTVV.

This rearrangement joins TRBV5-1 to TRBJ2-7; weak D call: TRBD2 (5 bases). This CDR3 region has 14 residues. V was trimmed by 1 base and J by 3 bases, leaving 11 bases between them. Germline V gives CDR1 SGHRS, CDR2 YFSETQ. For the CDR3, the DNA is TGCGCCAGCAGCTTGAAAGCGGCACTCTACGAGCAGTACTTC. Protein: CASSLKAALYEQYF.

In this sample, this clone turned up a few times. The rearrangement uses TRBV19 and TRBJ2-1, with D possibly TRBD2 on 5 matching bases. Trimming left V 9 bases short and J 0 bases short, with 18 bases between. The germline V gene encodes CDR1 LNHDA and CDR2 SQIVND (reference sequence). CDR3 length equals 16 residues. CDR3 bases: TGTGCCAGCAGGCTCGAGGGCCGGGGCTCCTACAATGAGCAGTTCTTC. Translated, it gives CASRLEGRGSYNEQFF.

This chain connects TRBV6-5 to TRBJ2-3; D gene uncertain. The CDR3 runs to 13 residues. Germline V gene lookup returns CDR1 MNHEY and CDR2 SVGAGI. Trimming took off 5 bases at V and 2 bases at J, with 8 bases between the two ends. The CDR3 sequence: CASSPLFTDTQYF. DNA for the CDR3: TGTGCCAGCAGTCCGTTATTCACAGATACGCAGTATTTT.

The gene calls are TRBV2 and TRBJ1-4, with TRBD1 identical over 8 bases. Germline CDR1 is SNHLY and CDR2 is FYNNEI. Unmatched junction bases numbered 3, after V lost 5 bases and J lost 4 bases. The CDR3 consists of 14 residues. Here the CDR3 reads CASSTTGDNEKLFF. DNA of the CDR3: TGTGCCAGCAGTACGACAGGGGATAATGAAAAACTGTTTTTT.

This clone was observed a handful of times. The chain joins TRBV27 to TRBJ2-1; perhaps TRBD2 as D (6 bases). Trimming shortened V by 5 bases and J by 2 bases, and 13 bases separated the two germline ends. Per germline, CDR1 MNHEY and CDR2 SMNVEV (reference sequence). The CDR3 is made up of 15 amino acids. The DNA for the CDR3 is TGTGCCAGCAGTCATTGGGGCGGGACCTACAATGAGCAGTTCTTC. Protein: CASSHWGGTYNEQFF.

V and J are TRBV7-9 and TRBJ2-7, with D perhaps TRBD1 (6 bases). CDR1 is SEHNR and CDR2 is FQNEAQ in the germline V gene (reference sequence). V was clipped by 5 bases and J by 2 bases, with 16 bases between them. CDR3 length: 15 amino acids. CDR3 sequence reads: CASSPAPQGAYEQYF. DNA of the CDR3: TGTGCCAGCAGCCCGGCCCCACAGGGTGCCTACGAGCAGTACTTC.

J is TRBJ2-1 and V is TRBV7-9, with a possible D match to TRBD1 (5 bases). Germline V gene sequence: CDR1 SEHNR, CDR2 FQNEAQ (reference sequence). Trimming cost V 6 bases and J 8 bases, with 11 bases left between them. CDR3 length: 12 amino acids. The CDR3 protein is CASSPTGDEQFF. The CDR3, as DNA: TGTGCCAGCAGTCCTACAGGTGATGAGCAGTTCTTC.

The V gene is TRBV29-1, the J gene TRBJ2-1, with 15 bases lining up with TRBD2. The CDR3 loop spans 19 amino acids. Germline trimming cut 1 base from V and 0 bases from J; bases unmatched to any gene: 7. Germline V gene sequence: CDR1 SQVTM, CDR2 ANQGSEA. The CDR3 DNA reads TGCAGCGTTGAAGGTGGGACTAGCGGGGGGTTTGTCTCCTACAATGAGCAGTTCTTC. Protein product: CSVEGGTSGGFVSYNEQFF.

CDR3 DNA sequence: TGCGCCAGCAGCTTACGCGGGATGGGGCAAGAGACCCAGTACTTC. Translating gives CASSLRGMGQETQYF. This chain joins TRBV5-1 and TRBJ2-5, with D maybe TRBD2 (6 bases). In germline, CDR1 is SGHRS, CDR2 YFSETQ. Trimming pared 2 bases from V and 2 bases from J, leaving 13 bases between. The length of the CDR3 is 15 residues.

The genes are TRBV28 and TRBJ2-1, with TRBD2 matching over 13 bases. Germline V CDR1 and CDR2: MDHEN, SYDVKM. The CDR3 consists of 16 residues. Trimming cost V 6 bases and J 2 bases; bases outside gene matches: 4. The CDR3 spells CASRPLAGGAYNEQFF. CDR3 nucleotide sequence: TGTGCCAGCAGGCCACTAGCGGGGGGGGCCTACAATGAGCAGTTCTTC.

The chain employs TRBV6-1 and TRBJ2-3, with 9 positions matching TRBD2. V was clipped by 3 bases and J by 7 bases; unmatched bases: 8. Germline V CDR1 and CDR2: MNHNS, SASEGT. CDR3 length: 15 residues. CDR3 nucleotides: TGTGCCAGCAGTGAGGGGCGGGGGGGCGGGAATACGCAGTATTTT. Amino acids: CASSEGRGGGNTQYF.

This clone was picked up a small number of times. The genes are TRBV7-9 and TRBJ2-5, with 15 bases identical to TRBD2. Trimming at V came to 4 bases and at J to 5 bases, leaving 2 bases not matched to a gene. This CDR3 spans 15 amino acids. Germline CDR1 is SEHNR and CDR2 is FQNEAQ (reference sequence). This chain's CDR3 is CASSSGTSGGETQYF. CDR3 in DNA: TGTGCCAGCAGCTCCGGGACTAGCGGGGGGGAGACCCAGTACTTC.

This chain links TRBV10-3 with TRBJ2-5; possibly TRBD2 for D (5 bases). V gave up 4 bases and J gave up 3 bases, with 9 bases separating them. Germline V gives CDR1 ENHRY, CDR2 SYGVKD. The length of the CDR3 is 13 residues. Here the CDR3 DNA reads TGTGCCATCAGTGTCTGGACTGAAGAGACCCAGTACTTC. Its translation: CAISVWTEETQYF.

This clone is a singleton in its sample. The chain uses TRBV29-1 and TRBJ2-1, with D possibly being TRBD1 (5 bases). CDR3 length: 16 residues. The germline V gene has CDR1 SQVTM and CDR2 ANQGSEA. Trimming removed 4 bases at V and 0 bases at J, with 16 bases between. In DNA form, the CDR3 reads TGCAGCGTTGCGTACACAGGAGAGAGCTCCTACAATGAGCAGTTCTTC. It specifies CSVAYTGESSYNEQFF.

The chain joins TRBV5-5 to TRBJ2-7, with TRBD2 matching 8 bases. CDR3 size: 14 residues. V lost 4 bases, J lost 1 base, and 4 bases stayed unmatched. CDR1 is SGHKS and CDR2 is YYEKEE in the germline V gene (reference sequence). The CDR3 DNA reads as TGTGCCAGCAGCCGGGGGGGGGAATCCTACGAGCAGTACTTC. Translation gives CASSRGGESYEQYF.

The CDR3 coding sequence is TGTGCCAGCAGCGTCTTCGATACGCAGTATTTT. Protein product: CASSVFDTQYF. This rearrangement joins TRBV13 to TRBJ2-3; D is uncertain. The ends were cut back, 5 bases at V and 6 bases at J, with 6 bases in the middle. The CDR3 runs 11 residues. Germline assignment: CDR1 PRHDT and CDR2 FYEKMQ (reference sequence).

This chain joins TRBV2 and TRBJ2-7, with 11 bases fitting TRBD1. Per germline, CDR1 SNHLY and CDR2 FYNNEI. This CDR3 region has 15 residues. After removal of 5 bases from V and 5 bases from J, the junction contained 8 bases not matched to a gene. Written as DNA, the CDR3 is TGTGCCAGCAGTTCCGGACAGGGGGCCCAGAACGAGCAGTACTTC. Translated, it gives CASSSGQGAQNEQYF.

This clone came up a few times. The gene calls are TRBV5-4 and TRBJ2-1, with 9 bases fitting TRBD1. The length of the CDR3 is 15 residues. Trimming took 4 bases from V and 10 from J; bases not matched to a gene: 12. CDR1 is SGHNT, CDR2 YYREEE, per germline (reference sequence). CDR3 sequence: CASSLGQGAGKEQFF. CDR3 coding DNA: TGTGCCAGCAGCCTGGGACAGGGCGCGGGTAAGGAGCAGTTCTTC. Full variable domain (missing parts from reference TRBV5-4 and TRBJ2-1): ETGVTQSPTHLIKTRGQQVTLRCSSQSGHNTVSWYQQALGQGPQFIFQYYREEENGRGNFPPRFSGLQFPNYSSELNVNALELDDSALYLCASSLGQGAGKEQFFGPGTRLTVL.